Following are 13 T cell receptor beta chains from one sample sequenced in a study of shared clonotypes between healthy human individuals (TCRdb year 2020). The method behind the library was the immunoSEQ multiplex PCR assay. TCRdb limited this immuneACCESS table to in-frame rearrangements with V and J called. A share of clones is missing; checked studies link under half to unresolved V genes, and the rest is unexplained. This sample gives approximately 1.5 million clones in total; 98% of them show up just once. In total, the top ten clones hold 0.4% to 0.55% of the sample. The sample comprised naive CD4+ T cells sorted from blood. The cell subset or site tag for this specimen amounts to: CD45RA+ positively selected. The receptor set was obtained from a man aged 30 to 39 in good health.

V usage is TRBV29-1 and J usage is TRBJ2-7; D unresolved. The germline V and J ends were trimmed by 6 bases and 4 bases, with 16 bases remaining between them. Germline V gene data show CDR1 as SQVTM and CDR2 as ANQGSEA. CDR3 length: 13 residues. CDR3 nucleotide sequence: TGCAGCGTCGCCCAAAAATTAGGATACGAGCAGTACTTC. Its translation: CSVAQKLGYEQYF.

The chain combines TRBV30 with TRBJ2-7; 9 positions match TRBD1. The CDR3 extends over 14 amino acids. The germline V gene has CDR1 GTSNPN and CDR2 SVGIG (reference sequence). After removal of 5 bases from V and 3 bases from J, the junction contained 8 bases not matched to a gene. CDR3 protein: CAWVDRGRGYEQYF. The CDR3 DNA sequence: TGTGCCTGGGTGGACAGGGGAAGAGGCTACGAGCAGTACTTC.

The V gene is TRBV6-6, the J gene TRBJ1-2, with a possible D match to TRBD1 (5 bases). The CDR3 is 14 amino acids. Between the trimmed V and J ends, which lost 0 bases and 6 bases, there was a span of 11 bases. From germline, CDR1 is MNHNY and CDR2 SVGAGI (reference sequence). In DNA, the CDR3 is TGTGCCAGCAGTTACTCGAAGGGGTTGGATGGCTACACCTTC. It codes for CASSYSKGLDGYTF.

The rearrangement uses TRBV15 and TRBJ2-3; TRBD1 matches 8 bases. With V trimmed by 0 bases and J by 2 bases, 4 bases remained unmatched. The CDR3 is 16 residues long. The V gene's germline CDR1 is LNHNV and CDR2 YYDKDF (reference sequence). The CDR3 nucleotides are TGTGCCACCAGCAGAGATGGGACAGGATTCACAGATACGCAGTATTTT. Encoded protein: CATSRDGTGFTDTQYF.

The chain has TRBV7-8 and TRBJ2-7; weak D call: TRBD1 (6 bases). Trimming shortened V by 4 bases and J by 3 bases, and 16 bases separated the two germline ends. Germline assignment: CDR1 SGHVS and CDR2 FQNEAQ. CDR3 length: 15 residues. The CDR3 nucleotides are TGTGCCAGCAGCTATCTCGGATCAGGGGACTACGAGCAGTACTTC. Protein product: CASSYLGSGDYEQYF.

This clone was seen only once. The CDR3 reads CASSPEGANTGELFF. CDR3 in DNA: TGTGCCAGCAGCCCGGAGGGGGCAAACACCGGGGAGCTGTTTTTT. The chain uses TRBV5-4 and TRBJ2-2, with D tentatively TRBD1 (7 bases). Trimming stripped 4 bases from V and 2 bases from J, with 12 bases between. The CDR3 runs 15 residues. From germline, CDR1 is SGHNT and CDR2 YYREEE (reference sequence).

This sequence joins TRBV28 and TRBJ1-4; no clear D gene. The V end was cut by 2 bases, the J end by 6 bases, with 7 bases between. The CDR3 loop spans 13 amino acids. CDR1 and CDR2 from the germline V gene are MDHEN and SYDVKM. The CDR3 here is CASSLQEHEKLFF. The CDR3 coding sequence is TGTGCCAGCAGTTTACAGGAGCATGAAAAACTGTTTTTT.

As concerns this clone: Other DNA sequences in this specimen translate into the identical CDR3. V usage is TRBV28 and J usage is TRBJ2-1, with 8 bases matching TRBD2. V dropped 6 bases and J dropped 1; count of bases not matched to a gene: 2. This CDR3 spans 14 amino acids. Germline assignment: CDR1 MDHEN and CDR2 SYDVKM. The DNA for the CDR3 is TGTGCCAGCAGCCCGGGAGGGTCCTACAATGAGCAGTTCTTC. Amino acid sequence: CASSPGGSYNEQFF.

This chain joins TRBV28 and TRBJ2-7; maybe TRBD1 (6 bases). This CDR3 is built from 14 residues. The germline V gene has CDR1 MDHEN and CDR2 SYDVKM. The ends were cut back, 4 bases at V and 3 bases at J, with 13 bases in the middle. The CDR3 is CASSSPTGRYEQYF. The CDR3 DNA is TGTGCCAGCAGTTCCCCGACAGGACGCTACGAGCAGTACTTC.

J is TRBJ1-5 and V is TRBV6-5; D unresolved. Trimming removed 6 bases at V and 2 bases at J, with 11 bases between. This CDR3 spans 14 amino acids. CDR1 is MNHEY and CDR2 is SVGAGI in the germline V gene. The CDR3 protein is CASRSRVGNQPQHF. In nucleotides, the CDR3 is TGTGCCAGCAGATCCCGGGTAGGCAATCAGCCCCAGCATTTT.

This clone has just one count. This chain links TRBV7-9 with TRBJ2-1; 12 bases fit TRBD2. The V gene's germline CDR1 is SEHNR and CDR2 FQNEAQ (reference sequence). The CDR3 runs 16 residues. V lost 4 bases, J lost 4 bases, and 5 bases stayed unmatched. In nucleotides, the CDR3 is TGTGCCAGCAGCTCCAGGACTAGCGGGATTTACAATGAGCAGTTCTTC. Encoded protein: CASSSRTSGIYNEQFF.

In nucleotides, the CDR3 is TGTGCCAGCATTATGGACGGCTTTGGCACTGAAGCTTTCTTT. Translated, it gives CASIMDGFGTEAFF. The V and J genes are TRBV28 and TRBJ1-1; D unresolved. Per germline, CDR1 MDHEN and CDR2 SYDVKM. V lost 7 bases and J 4 bases, leaving 16 bases between the germline ends. There are 14 residues in the CDR3. The full variable domain, in which reference TRBV28 and TRBJ1-1 provide the parts outside the CDR3, is DVKVTQSSRYLVKRTGEKVFLECVQDMDHENMFWYRQDPGLGLRLIYFSYDVKMKEKGDIPEGYSVSREKKERFSLILESASTNQTSMYLCASIMDGFGTEAFFGQGTRLTVV.

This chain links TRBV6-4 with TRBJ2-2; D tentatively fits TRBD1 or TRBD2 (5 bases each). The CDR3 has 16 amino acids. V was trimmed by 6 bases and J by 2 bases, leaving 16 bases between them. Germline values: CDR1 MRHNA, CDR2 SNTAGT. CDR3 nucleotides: TGTGCCAGCAGCGAGATTCTGAGGGGTAACACCGGGGAGCTGTTTTTT. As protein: CASSEILRGNTGELFF.